Shown below are 9 T cell receptor beta chains from a single sample sequenced in a study of blood T cell repertoires in COVID-19 (dated by TCRdb to 2020 to 2021). The receptor library was made with the immunoSEQ multiplex PCR assay. In TCRdb, the immuneACCESS table is reduced to in-frame sequences with V and J assigned. These tables do not hold every clone; where another copy was compared, an unresolved V gene accounts for under half, and the others remain unexplained. This sample is represented by 130,000 to 150,000 clones; under 90% of them were singletons. The ten largest clones represent 8% to 10% of the sample. Sample: peripheral blood. Receptor source: a woman at least 80 years old in a cohort sampled during active or convalescent COVID-19.

The J gene is TRBJ1-1, the V gene TRBV15, with D hard to call. The CDR3 is 14 residues long. The germline V and J ends were trimmed by 1 base and 4 bases, with 10 bases remaining between them. Per the germline V gene, CDR1 is LNHNV and CDR2 is YYDKDF (reference sequence). The DNA for the CDR3 is TGTGCCACCAGCAGAGCTCAGCCGGGCACTGAAGCTTTCTTT. Translation gives CATSRAQPGTEAFF. Based on the CDR3 plus reference TRBV15 and TRBJ1-1, the full variable domain is DAMVIQNPRYQVTQFGKPVTLSCSQTLNHNVMYWYQQKSSQAPKLLFHYYDKDFNNEADTPDNFQSRRPNTSFCFLDIRSPGLGDTAMYLCATSRAQPGTEAFFGQGTRLTVV.

This clone has more than one count but fewer than ten. The V call is TRBV5-1, the J call TRBJ1-2, with 8 positions matching TRBD1. Looked up from germline, CDR1 is SGHRS and CDR2 is YFSETQ. J lost 8 bases, V lost 4 bases, and 10 bases had no gene match. CDR3 length: 14 residues. The CDR3 bases are TGCGCCAGCAGCCCCGGACAGGGCGGCTACGGCTACACCTTC. Amino acid sequence: CASSPGQGGYGYTF.

The V and J genes are TRBV9 and TRBJ2-1; D gene unclear. Between the trimmed V and J ends, which lost 1 base and 0 bases, there was a span of 14 bases. The CDR3 spans 17 residues. Germline loops: CDR1 SGDLS, CDR2 YYNGEE. In nucleotides, the CDR3 is TGTGCCAGCAGCGTAAGCCAGGCCCTCAGCTCCTACAATGAGCAGTTCTTC. Translating it yields CASSVSQALSSYNEQFF.

The J gene is TRBJ1-6, the V gene TRBV18; perhaps TRBD1 as D (6 bases). CDR1 KGHSH and CDR2 LQKENI come from the germline V gene. V was clipped by 4 bases and J by 7 bases, with 14 bases between them. This CDR3 is 15 amino acids long. The CDR3 nucleotides are TGTGCCAGCTCACTCCAGGGGCCCGGGAATTCACCCCTCCACTTT. Encoded protein: CASSLQGPGNSPLHF. Supplemented by reference TRBV18 and TRBJ1-6, the full variable domain reads NAGVMQNPRHLVRRRGQEARLRCSPMKGHSHVYWYRQLPEEGLKFMVYLQKENIIDESGMPKERFSAEFPKEGPSILRIQQVVRGDSAAYFCASSLQGPGNSPLHFGNGTRLTVT.

The chain employs TRBV5-1 and TRBJ1-5; TRBD1 might be the D (5 bases). The length of the CDR3 is 17 residues. The V gene's germline CDR1 is SGHRS and CDR2 YFSETQ. The V end lost 0 bases, the J end lost 0 bases, and 13 bases lay between the germline ends. The CDR3 is CASSLGGAGTSNQPQHF. The CDR3 DNA reads TGCGCCAGCAGCTTGGGGGGAGCGGGGACTAGCAATCAGCCCCAGCATTTT.

This clone appeared once. The genes are TRBV12-3 or TRBV12-4 and TRBJ2-3; tentatively, D is TRBD2 (5 bases). CDR3 length equals 13 residues. Trimming pared 3 bases from V and 8 bases from J, leaving 12 bases between. CDR3 bases: TGTGCCAGCAGTTTTAGGACTGCTTCTACGCAGTATTTT. This translates into CASSFRTASTQYF.

This clone has just one count. This sequence joins TRBV9 and TRBJ1-3, with D hard to call. The CDR3 is made up of 15 amino acids. V dropped 0 bases and J dropped 2 bases, with 9 bases sitting between them. Germline V lookup: CDR1 SGDLS, CDR2 YYNGEE. The CDR3 sequence is CASSVGGGTGNTIYF. The CDR3 DNA reads as TGTGCCAGCAGCGTAGGAGGAGGGACTGGAAACACCATATATTTT.

This chain connects TRBV12-3 or TRBV12-4 to TRBJ1-2; 7 nucleotides line up with TRBD1. The length of the CDR3 is 13 residues. J lost 6 bases, V lost 6 bases, and 7 bases had no gene match. In DNA form, the CDR3 reads TGTGCCAGCAGGCTGACAGGGATTGATGGCTACACCTTC. Protein product: CASRLTGIDGYTF.

The V and J genes are TRBV5-1 and TRBJ1-2, with TRBD1 matching over 8 bases. Germline CDR1 SGHRS, CDR2 YFSETQ. This CDR3 comprises 17 residues. The V segment lost 1 base and the J segment 3 bases; nucleotides outside the gene matches: 11. CDR3 amino acids: CASSLWAGGAGDYGYTF. The CDR3 DNA reads as TGCGCCAGCAGCTTGTGGGCAGGGGGCGCCGGAGACTATGGCTACACCTTC.